This T cell receptor beta chain appears in the sequencing data of a study of T cell repertoires in cytomegalovirus infection. Study as a whole: CMV infection plus the matching HLA type was flagged by public TCR beta signatures. Notes on the study in general: Carriage of CMV together with the relevant HLA was identifiable through cumulative public TCR beta family frequency. Ex vivo responses were dominated by HLA-C-restricted CMV-specific TCR beta clonotypes.

TCRdb re-analysed the reads in MiXCR, keeping a single row per CDR3 protein. The data contain around 260,000 distinct CDR3 sequences, roughly 10% of them singletons. This clonotype was found many times. Its target is unknown. Trimming left V 3 bases short and J 4 bases short, with 9 bases between. The CDR3 contains 13 residues. Germline V gene lookup returns CDR1 SGHTA and CDR2 FQGNSA. The chain employs TRBV7-2 and TRBJ1-2, with no clear D. The TCR was taken from a human donor in good health (CMV status not recorded). Some clones in this sample may be carry-over from other donors' samples. Sequenced: PBMCs. The CDR3 coding sequence is TGTGCCAGCAGCTTGGAGGCAGGCTATGGCTACACCTTC. Amino acid sequence: CASSLEAGYGYTF.